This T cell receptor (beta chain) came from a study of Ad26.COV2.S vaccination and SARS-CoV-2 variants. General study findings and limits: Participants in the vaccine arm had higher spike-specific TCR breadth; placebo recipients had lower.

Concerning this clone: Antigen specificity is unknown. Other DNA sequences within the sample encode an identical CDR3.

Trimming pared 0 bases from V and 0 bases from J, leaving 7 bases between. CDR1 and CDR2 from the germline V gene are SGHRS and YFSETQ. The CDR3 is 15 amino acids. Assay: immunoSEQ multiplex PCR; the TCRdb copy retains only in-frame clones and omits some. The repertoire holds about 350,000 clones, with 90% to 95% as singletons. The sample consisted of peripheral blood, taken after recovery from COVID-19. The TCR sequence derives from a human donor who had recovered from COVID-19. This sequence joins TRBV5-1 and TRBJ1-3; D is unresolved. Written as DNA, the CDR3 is TGCGCCAGCAGCTTGGTTGCGGGCTCTGGAAACACCATATATTTT. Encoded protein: CASSLVAGSGNTIYF.